A selection of T cell receptor beta chains follows, all from one sample in a study of T cells after yellow fever vaccination. TCRdb redid the calling of the 5' RACE reads with MiXCR, one entry per CDR3 protein. Among some 350,000 distinct CDR3 sequences listed, more than 5.5% were seen once. The sample in question was PBMCs, obtained 5 days after the yellow fever booster vaccination. The receptors stem from a man aged 25 to 45 who received the YFV17D yellow fever vaccine. Each CDR3 is given with its conserved first and last residue. Fields, in order: J gene, V gene, D gene, CDR3 protein. A D gene is named only where the DNA matches it firmly.

TRBJ2-1 TRBV15 NA CATSRDQYSLGF
TRBJ2-7 TRBV20-1 NA CSARDLYAYGGSYEQYF
TRBJ1-5 TRBV20-1 NA CSARADSNQPQHF
TRBJ2-2 TRBV7-8 TRBD2 CASSVLPGLAGGELFF
TRBJ2-1 TRBV20-1 TRBD2 CSAPRLAGHTTANEQFF
TRBJ2-5 TRBV4-2 NA CASSQDRKRPETQYF
TRBJ2-1 TRBV11-3 TRBD2 CASSLVAGGGEQFF
TRBJ2-1 TRBV6-2/TRBV6-3 TRBD2 CASRLAGGKYEQFF
TRBJ1-2 TRBV6-5 NA CASRETGEGYTF
TRBJ2-6 TRBV14 NA CASSQWGTTPSGANVLTF
TRBJ1-1 TRBV5-1 NA CASSLVWGGGASAFF
TRBJ2-5 TRBV5-1 NA CASSLDEETQYF
TRBJ2-1 TRBV27 TRBD1 CASSSGQGSYGQFF
TRBJ2-1 TRBV3-1 TRBD2 CASSQTGTSLGYNEQFF
TRBJ2-1 TRBV7-2 NA CASSLSTGNEQFF
TRBJ2-3 TRBV20-1 TRBD2 CSAGGLAGTDTQYF
TRBJ1-4 TRBV5-5 TRBD1 CASSFRDSYEKLFF
TRBJ2-7 TRBV7-2 NA CASSVGGAQYEQYF
TRBJ2-5 TRBV15 TRBD1 CATSYRGQETQYF
TRBJ2-6 TRBV5-1 NA CASSLFGDSGANVLTF
TRBJ2-1 TRBV7-9 TRBD2 CASNSGLASNEQFF
TRBJ2-1 TRBV20-1 NA CSAEGVSGLYNEQFF
TRBJ2-3 TRBV12-3/TRBV12-4 NA CASSLFPSGEDTQYF
TRBJ2-7 TRBV3-1 TRBD1 CASSQERWQGAYEQYF
TRBJ2-3 TRBV28 NA CASSPQGGRGADTQYF
TRBJ1-6 TRBV5-1 NA CASSLEGNENSPLHF
TRBJ1-3 TRBV12-3/TRBV12-4 NA CASSFGSSGNTIYF